This TCR beta chain was captured in a study of T cell repertoires in cytomegalovirus infection. Study-wide background: Public TCR beta signatures provided an indication of both CMV infection and a matching HLA type. Findings of the study overall: Carriage of CMV together with the relevant HLA was identifiable through cumulative public TCR beta family frequency. Predominance within the ex vivo response was attributable to HLA-C-restricted CMV-specific TCR beta clonotypes.

This clonotype was detected a few times. Its antigen remains unknown. TCRdb fed the reads into MiXCR, producing one record per CDR3 protein. The sample holds some 300,000 distinct CDR3 sequences, about 9.2% seen once. The CDR3 length is 15 residues. V lost 2 bases to trimming and J lost 3 bases; unmatched junction nucleotides: 7. The germline CDR1 and CDR2 sequences are DFQATT and SNEGSKA (reference sequence). This sequence originates from a human donor in good health (CMV status not recorded). Some clones in this sample may be carry-over from other donors' samples. The sample taken for sequencing was PBMCs. The J gene is TRBJ2-3, the V gene TRBV20-1, with TRBD1 matching over 8 bases. CDR3 residues: CSARSRTGLTDTQYF. The CDR3 DNA reads TGCAGTGCTAGATCACGGACAGGGTTAACAGATACGCAGTATTTT.